This T cell receptor (beta chain) was sequenced in a study of blood T cell repertoires in COVID-19. V gave up 4 bases and J gave up 2 bases; unmatched junction bases: 4. CDR1 and CDR2 from the germline V gene are SQVTM and ANQGSEA. The CDR3 totals 13 residues. The protocol was immunoSEQ multiplex PCR, while the TCRdb copy is restricted to in-frame clones and leaves out a portion. The repertoire holds about 440,000 clones, with 90% as singletons. Everyone who took part was about 18 to 89 years old, and they came from 24 US areas. Participants had their cohort set by participant-reported clinical history. The recovered donors of Cohort 3 showed two negative PCRs, clearance, or symptom resolution.

This receptor was identified in a man younger than 35 who had recovered from COVID-19. The source material was PBMCs or T cells enriched from blood (not recorded which). The chain recombines TRBV29-1 with TRBJ1-2, with TRBD1 matching 7 bases. As DNA, the CDR3 is TGCAGCGTTGGACTGGGACAGAACTATGGCTACACCTTC. It translates to CSVGLGQNYGYTF.